This T cell receptor (beta chain) stems from a study of cytomegalovirus exposure and HLA in healthy donors. TCRdb's copy holds only in-frame clones and misses some; the assay was immunoSEQ multiplex PCR. The sample shows 160,000 or so clones, 84% of them seen only once. The donors were members of the validation cohort comprising 100 to 150 subjects, separate from the roughly 700-subject first cohort. Sequencing used PBMCs. The TCR sequence derives from a man younger than 45 in good health and CMV-seropositive.

This CDR3 is CASIMDAWGQGKMTQYF. Here the CDR3 DNA reads TGTGCCAGCATAATGGACGCGTGGGGACAGGGCAAAATGACCCAGTACTTC. This chain connects TRBV7-9 to TRBJ2-5; 9 bases are shared with TRBD1. This CDR3 has 17 residues. Trimming cost V 7 bases and J 7 bases; bases outside gene matches: 19. CDR1 is SEHNR, CDR2 FQNEAQ, per germline (reference sequence).